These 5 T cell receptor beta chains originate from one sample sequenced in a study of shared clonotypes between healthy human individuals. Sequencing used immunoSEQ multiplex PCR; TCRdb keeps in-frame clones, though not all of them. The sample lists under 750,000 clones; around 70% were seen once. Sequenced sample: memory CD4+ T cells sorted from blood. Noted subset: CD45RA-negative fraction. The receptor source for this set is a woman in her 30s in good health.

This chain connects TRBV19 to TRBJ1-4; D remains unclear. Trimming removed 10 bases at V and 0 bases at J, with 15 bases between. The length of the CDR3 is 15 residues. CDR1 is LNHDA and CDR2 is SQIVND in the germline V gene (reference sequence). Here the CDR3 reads CATTLSSATNEKLFF. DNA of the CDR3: TGTGCCACCACATTGAGCTCCGCAACTAATGAAAAACTGTTTTTT.

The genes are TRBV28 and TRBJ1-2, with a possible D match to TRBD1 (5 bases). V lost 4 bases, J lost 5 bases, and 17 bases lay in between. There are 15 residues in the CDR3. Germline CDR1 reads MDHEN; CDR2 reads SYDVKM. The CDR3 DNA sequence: TGTGCCAGCAGTTCGGACATTCCGAACCTATATGGCTACACCTTC. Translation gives CASSSDIPNLYGYTF.

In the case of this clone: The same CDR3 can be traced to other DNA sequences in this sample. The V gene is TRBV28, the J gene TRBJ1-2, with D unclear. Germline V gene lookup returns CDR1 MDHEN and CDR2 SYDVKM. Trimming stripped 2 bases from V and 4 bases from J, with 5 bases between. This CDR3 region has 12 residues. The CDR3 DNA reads TGTGCCAGCAGTTTAGTTCGCTATGGCTACACCTTC. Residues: CASSLVRYGYTF.

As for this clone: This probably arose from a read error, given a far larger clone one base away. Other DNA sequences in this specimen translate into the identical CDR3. The CDR3, as DNA: TGTGCCAGCAGCTTCCAGCGGGACTCCTACGAGCAGTACTTC. This translates into CASSFQRDSYEQYF. This chain links TRBV7-9 with TRBJ2-7; 7 bases map to TRBD2. This CDR3 spans 14 amino acids. Germline V gene sequence: CDR1 SEHNR, CDR2 FQNEAQ (reference sequence). Germline trimming cut 3 bases from V and 0 bases from J; bases unmatched to any gene: 2.

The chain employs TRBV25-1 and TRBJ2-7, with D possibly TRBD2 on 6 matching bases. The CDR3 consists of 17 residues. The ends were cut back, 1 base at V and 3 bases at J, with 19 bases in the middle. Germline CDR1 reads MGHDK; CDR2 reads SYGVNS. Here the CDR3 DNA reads TGTGCCAGCAGTGAATCCAATGTGGTAGGGCGGGGCTACGAGCAGTACTTC. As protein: CASSESNVVGRGYEQYF.